These 32 T cell receptor beta chains originate from one sample sequenced in a study of blood T cell repertoires in COVID-19. Generated by immunoSEQ multiplex PCR, the TCRdb table keeps only in-frame clones and is missing some. The sample gives 100,000 to 150,000 clones, about nine tenths of which show up once; approximately 7.7% is in the top ten. The sample taken for sequencing was peripheral blood. These receptors came from a human donor in a cohort sampled during active COVID-19.

The chain has TRBV19 and TRBJ2-5; 11 nucleotides align to TRBD2. Trimming at V came to 7 bases and at J to 4 bases, leaving 5 bases not matched to a gene. This CDR3 region has 14 residues. Germline loops: CDR1 LNHDA, CDR2 SQIVND (reference sequence). The CDR3 region has the DNA TGTGCCAGTAAGGTAGCGGGAGGGAGAGAGACCCAGTACTTC. It yields the protein CASKVAGGRETQYF.

The CDR3 region has the DNA TGTGCCAGCTCACCCTATTCTGGGGGCGAGGCTGAAGCTTTCTTT. Its protein is CASSPYSGGEAEAFF. The chain has TRBV18 and TRBJ1-1, with D possibly TRBD1 on 6 matching bases. CDR1 KGHSH and CDR2 LQKENI come from the germline V gene. Trimming cost V 3 bases and J 6 bases, with 17 bases left between them. The CDR3 sequence is 15 residues long.

The rearrangement links TRBV28 to TRBJ2-7; 8 bases match TRBD1. The CDR3 loop spans 15 amino acids. Germline lookup yields CDR1 MDHEN and CDR2 SYDVKM. J lost 3 bases, V lost 5 bases, and 9 bases had no gene match. The CDR3 here is CASSLPGQGRYEQYF. Here the CDR3 DNA reads TGTGCCAGCAGTCTCCCCGGACAGGGCCGCTACGAGCAGTACTTC.

The chain is built from TRBV28 and TRBJ1-2; TRBD1 agrees at 9 bases. The CDR3 is 16 residues long. Germline CDR1 is MDHEN and CDR2 is SYDVKM. The trim removed 6 bases at V and 4 bases at J, leaving 12 bases unmatched. This chain's CDR3 is CASSWARDRVIYGYTF. The CDR3 nucleotides read TGTGCCAGCAGCTGGGCCCGGGACAGGGTAATCTATGGCTACACCTTC.

This chain connects TRBV6-5 to TRBJ1-4, with D perhaps matching TRBD1 (6 bases). CDR1 and CDR2 (germline): MNHEY, SVGAGI. V was shortened by 6 bases and J by 8 bases, with 13 bases between the two germline ends. The CDR3 runs to 13 residues. Written as DNA, the CDR3 is TGTGCCAGCAGCTCCGGGACACCAGAAAAACTGTTTTTT. The encoded protein is CASSSGTPEKLFF.

The chain carries TRBV19 and TRBJ1-3; 7 nucleotides match TRBD1. Trimming cost V 8 bases and J 2 bases; bases outside gene matches: 6. Germline CDR1 reads LNHDA; CDR2 reads SQIVND (reference sequence). The CDR3 loop spans 14 amino acids. The CDR3: CASGQEPAGNTIYF. CDR3 coding DNA: TGTGCCAGTGGACAGGAGCCGGCTGGAAACACCATATATTTT.

This clone was seen more than once but under ten times. In DNA form, the CDR3 reads TGTGCCACCCTCCGGAGTCTTGGACAGCCCCAGCATTTT. Translating it yields CATLRSLGQPQHF. The chain joins TRBV19 to TRBJ1-5; D not resolved. V was cut by 10 bases and J by 7 bases, with 17 bases left in between. CDR1 is LNHDA, CDR2 SQIVND, per germline (reference sequence). The length of the CDR3 is 13 residues.

The V gene is TRBV2, the J gene TRBJ1-5, with a weak D call TRBD1 (6 bases). Germline V gene data show CDR1 as SNHLY and CDR2 as FYNNEI. CDR3 length: 14 residues. V gave up 6 bases and J gave up 3 bases, with 12 bases separating them. The CDR3 region is CASREDSLNQPQHF. The CDR3, as DNA: TGTGCCAGCAGAGAGGACAGCCTCAATCAGCCCCAGCATTTT.

The CDR3 DNA reads as TGCGCCAGCAGCTTGTCAGGTCCCAATCAGCCCCAGCATTTT. Protein: CASSLSGPNQPQHF. This chain connects TRBV5-1 to TRBJ1-5; D is uncertain. This CDR3 has 14 residues. CDR1 is SGHRS and CDR2 is YFSETQ in the germline V gene. V lost 1 base and J lost 3, with 8 bases in between.

The chain carries TRBV5-1 and TRBJ2-2; 7 nucleotides agree with TRBD1. This CDR3 contains 16 residues. Per germline, CDR1 SGHRS and CDR2 YFSETQ. The trim removed 6 bases at V and 6 bases at J, leaving 14 bases unmatched. CDR3 DNA: TGCGCCAGCAACCCCCAAGGGGCCCAGGGGGCCGGGGAGCTGTTTTTT. Translation: CASNPQGAQGAGELFF. The whole variable domain, remainder taken from reference TRBV5-1 and TRBJ2-2, is KAGVTQTPRYLIKTRGQQVTLSCSPISGHRSVSWYQQTPGQGLQFLFEYFSETQRNKGNFPGRFSGRQFSNSRSEMNVSTLELGDSALYLCASNPQGAQGAGELFFGEGSRLTVL.

The chain uses TRBV7-3 and TRBJ2-1; TRBD1 aligns across 8 bases. V lost 1 base and J lost 5; bases outside the gene matches: 7. Germline values: CDR1 SGHTA, CDR2 FQGTGA. This CDR3 has 16 amino acids. CDR3 in amino acids: CASSLRTGTTNNEQFF. CDR3 DNA sequence: TGTGCCAGCAGCTTAAGGACAGGGACGACTAACAATGAGCAGTTCTTC. The whole variable domain, filled in from reference TRBV7-3 and TRBJ2-1, reads GAGVSQTPSNKVTEKGKYVELRCDPISGHTALYWYRQSLGQGPEFLIYFQGTGAADDSGLPNDRFFAVRPEGSVSTLKIQRTERGDSAVYLCASSLRTGTTNNEQFFGPGTRLTVL.

The rearrangement uses TRBV5-6 and TRBJ1-2; perhaps TRBD1 as D (5 bases). The CDR3 sequence is 13 residues long. Germline V CDR1 and CDR2: SGHDT, YYEEEE. Trimming removed 4 bases at V and 3 bases at J, with 10 bases between. The CDR3 region is CASSRTSDYGYTF. The CDR3 bases are TGTGCCAGCAGCCGGACAAGCGACTATGGCTACACCTTC.

The CDR3 loop is CASSSGGLELFF. CDR3 nucleotide sequence: TGTGCCAGCAGCTCGGGGGGACTCGAGCTGTTTTTT. This chain connects TRBV11-2 to TRBJ2-2; 7 nucleotides match TRBD2. Germline CDR1 is SGHAT and CDR2 is FQNNGV. CDR3 length: 12 residues. The ends lost 4 bases at V and 11 bases at J; junction bases unmatched: 4.

This clone was counted only a few times. V usage is TRBV27 and J usage is TRBJ1-5, with D possibly TRBD1 on 6 matching bases. V was shortened by 8 bases and J by 0 bases, with 17 bases between the two germline ends. CDR3 length equals 16 residues. Germline V gene sequence: CDR1 MNHEY, CDR2 SMNVEV (reference sequence). The CDR3 DNA follows: TGTGCCAGCGCCTCGGGACACCGAGGTAGCAATCAGCCCCAGCATTTT. This codes for CASASGHRGSNQPQHF.

The gene calls are TRBV10-1 and TRBJ2-7, with a weak D call TRBD2 (6 bases). Looked up from germline, CDR1 is WNHNN and CDR2 is SYGVQD (reference sequence). The CDR3 has 13 residues. Trimming removed 0 bases from V and 5 bases from J, with 8 bases in between. The CDR3 DNA reads TGCGCCAGCAGTGAGTCGGGACTCCACGAGCAGTACTTC. This gives the protein CASSESGLHEQYF.

The chain is built from TRBV7-9 and TRBJ1-5; D is uncertain. Germline V gene data show CDR1 as SEHNR and CDR2 as FQNEAQ (reference sequence). Trimming took 4 bases from V and 4 from J, leaving 11 bases between them. The CDR3 is 14 residues long. CDR3 nucleotides: TGTGCCAGCAGCTCGGCGGAGGGTAATCAGCCCCAGCATTTT. This codes for CASSSAEGNQPQHF.

This chain joins TRBV6-7 and TRBJ2-5; D is perhaps TRBD2 (5 bases). TRBV6-7 is recorded as an ORF, its role being uncertain. This CDR3 has 16 residues. The ends were cut back, 6 bases at V and 3 bases at J, with 20 bases in the middle. The CDR3 here is CASRDYSGSREETQYF. CDR3 DNA sequence: TGTGCCAGCAGAGACTACTCCGGGTCTAGGGAAGAGACCCAGTACTTC.

This chain links TRBV2 with TRBJ2-2; D is perhaps TRBD2 (5 bases). V gave up 3 bases and J gave up 6 bases, with 20 bases separating them. The CDR3 consists of 17 residues. Germline CDR1 is SNHLY and CDR2 is FYNNEI. CDR3 bases: TGTGCCAGCAGTGACGAGTCGGGGTCATGGGCCGCCGGGGAGCTGTTTTTT. The encoded protein is CASSDESGSWAAGELFF.

The chain uses TRBV24-1 and TRBJ1-5, with D possibly TRBD1 on 6 matching bases. The CDR3 has 14 residues. Trimming removed 2 bases at V and 7 bases at J, with 11 bases between. Germline V gene data show CDR1 as KGHDR and CDR2 as SFDVKD. In DNA, the CDR3 is TGTGCCACCAGTGATTACAGGGCCGAGCAGCCCCAGCATTTT. This sequence encodes CATSDYRAEQPQHF.

This clone has only one observation. This chain links TRBV7-3 with TRBJ2-1; D gene ambiguous. The CDR3 extends over 13 amino acids. CDR1 and CDR2 (germline): SGHTA, FQGTGA. Trimming pared 1 base from V and 6 bases from J, leaving 7 bases between. For the CDR3, the DNA is TGTGCCAGCAGCTTAAGCCAGGTCAATGAGCAGTTCTTC. This translates into CASSLSQVNEQFF.

V gene TRBV28 combines with J gene TRBJ2-5; 7 bases map to TRBD2. The germline V gene has CDR1 MDHEN and CDR2 SYDVKM. J lost 5 bases, V lost 3 bases, and 9 bases had no gene match. CDR3 length: 15 residues. The CDR3 is CASSFAGEGRETQYF. CDR3 bases: TGTGCCAGCAGTTTCGCGGGAGAGGGTCGGGAGACCCAGTACTTC.

This chain links TRBV27 with TRBJ2-7; 12 nucleotides match TRBD2. The V and J ends lost 4 bases and 3 bases, in that order; junction bases with no gene match: 4. Germline V gives CDR1 MNHEY, CDR2 SMNVEV (reference sequence). This CDR3 comprises 15 residues. In DNA form, the CDR3 reads TGTGCCAGCAGTTCACTAGCGGGAGGACTCTACGAGCAGTACTTC. Translating gives CASSSLAGGLYEQYF.

The J gene is TRBJ1-3, the V gene TRBV5-8; unclear D gene. Trimming pared 3 bases from V and 3 bases from J, leaving 10 bases between. CDR3 length: 14 residues. Germline assignment: CDR1 SGHTS and CDR2 YDEGEE. CDR3 sequence (DNA): TGTGCCAGCAGCTCCGACTTCTTTGGAAACACCATATATTTT. Protein: CASSSDFFGNTIYF.

V usage is TRBV2 and J usage is TRBJ1-5; 9 nucleotides match TRBD1. The CDR3 consists of 15 residues. Germline-derived CDR1 and CDR2 are SNHLY and FYNNEI. V lost 2 bases to trimming and J lost 4 bases; unmatched junction nucleotides: 3. CDR3 nucleotide sequence: TGTGCCAGCAGTGAAAAACAGGGGGCTAATCAGCCCCAGCATTTT. Translation: CASSEKQGANQPQHF.

The chain is built from TRBV7-6 and TRBJ2-7; D is uncertain. This CDR3 has 12 residues. Germline V gene lookup returns CDR1 SGHVS and CDR2 FNYEAQ. V was pared by 5 bases and J by 7 bases, with 12 bases between. The CDR3 DNA is TGTGCCAGCAGCCCGCGGCCTGGGGAGCAGTACTTC. Residues: CASSPRPGEQYF.

This clone was recorded only once. This chain joins TRBV5-1 and TRBJ1-4, with D perhaps TRBD1 (5 bases). The V gene's germline CDR1 is SGHRS and CDR2 YFSETQ. V lost 0 bases, J lost 7 bases, and 19 bases lay in between. The CDR3 is 17 amino acids. The DNA of the CDR3 is TGCGCCAGCAGCTTGGCCTGGATGGGGGGAGGAAGTGAAAAACTGTTTTTT. It is translated as CASSLAWMGGGSEKLFF.

This sequence joins TRBV6-1 and TRBJ1-3; D is possibly TRBD1 (6 bases). Per germline, CDR1 MNHNS and CDR2 SASEGT. The CDR3 loop spans 16 amino acids. Between the trimmed V and J ends, which lost 3 bases and 3 bases, there was a span of 15 bases. The CDR3 DNA reads TGTGCCAGCAGTGAGTCACAGGGATTCGTTGGAAACACCATATATTTT. Translated, it gives CASSESQGFVGNTIYF.

This clone was seen a few times. The genes are TRBV7-8 and TRBJ2-2; 8 nucleotides agree with TRBD1. This CDR3 region has 15 residues. V lost 7 bases to trimming and J lost 7 bases; unmatched junction nucleotides: 11. Germline V gives CDR1 SGHVS, CDR2 FQNEAQ. The CDR3 region is CASTPRGQASGELFF. CDR3 nucleotides: TGTGCCAGCACCCCCCGGGGACAGGCTAGCGGGGAGCTGTTTTTT.

The V and J genes are TRBV10-3 and TRBJ2-7; 8 nucleotides agree with TRBD1. The V segment lost 0 bases and the J segment 3 bases; nucleotides outside the gene matches: 7. The CDR3 has 16 amino acids. Germline values: CDR1 ENHRY, CDR2 SYGVKD. The CDR3 sequence: CAISESVTGVIYEQYF. The CDR3 region has the DNA TGTGCCATCAGTGAGTCGGTGACAGGGGTCATCTACGAGCAGTACTTC.

The chain combines TRBV11-3 with TRBJ2-1; perhaps TRBD2 as D (5 bases). Trimming cost V 5 bases and J 7 bases, with 15 bases left between them. This CDR3 region has 14 residues. Germline V gene lookup returns CDR1 SGHNT and CDR2 YENEEA. CDR3: CASSAKTNPNEQFF. CDR3 DNA: TGTGCCAGCAGCGCCAAGACTAACCCGAATGAGCAGTTCTTC.

The rearrangement uses TRBV10-3 and TRBJ2-1, with 7 bases that match TRBD2. V lost 4 bases to trimming and J lost 0 bases; unmatched junction nucleotides: 6. The CDR3 spans 16 residues. From germline, CDR1 is ENHRY and CDR2 SYGVKD. CDR3 coding DNA: TGTGCCATCAGTGCCCCGGGGGGAGGCTCCTACAATGAGCAGTTCTTC. Residues: CAISAPGGGSYNEQFF.

This rearrangement joins TRBV24-1 to TRBJ2-3; TRBD1 matches 7 bases. Losses at the gene ends were 7 bases for V and 0 bases for J; bases not matched to a gene: 6. Germline CDR1 reads KGHDR; CDR2 reads SFDVKD. The CDR3 spans 15 residues. The CDR3 loop reads CATSRTGPSTDTQYF. The DNA for the CDR3 is TGTGCCACCAGCAGGACAGGCCCCAGCACAGATACGCAGTATTTT.